These T cell receptor beta chains were read from a single sample in a study of CD8+CD57+ T cells in acquired aplastic anemia. TCRdb re-analysed the reads in MiXCR, keeping a single row per CDR3 protein. The table shows about 220,000 distinct CDR3 sequences, with roughly 35% occurring only once. Sequenced: sorted CD4+, CD8+, or CD8+CD57+ T cells (not recorded which) from PBMCs. The receptors were gathered from a human donor in good health, serving as a control. CDR3s include the opening cysteine and the closing phenylalanine or tryptophan. Each record gives: V gene, J gene, D gene, clone size, CDR3 DNA, CDR3 protein. A D gene is named only where the DNA matches it firmly. Rows give clone size only sometimes, using once, few, many, or a class for an expanded clone.

v_call: TRBV5-5
j_call: TRBJ2-7
d_call: -
clone_size: many
cdr3_nt: TGTGCCAGCAGCTACACAGGTGCCTCCTACGAGCAGTACTTC
cdr3_aa: CASSYTGASYEQYF

v_call: TRBV29-1
j_call: TRBJ2-1
d_call: -
clone_size: -
cdr3_nt: TGCAGCGTTGGGGCAGACAATGAGCAGTTCTTC
cdr3_aa: CSVGADNEQFF

v_call: TRBV11-1
j_call: TRBJ2-3
d_call: TRBD2
clone_size: many
cdr3_nt: TGTGCCAGCAACCATCGCCGACTAGCGGGAGGCACAGATACGCAGTATTTT
cdr3_aa: CASNHRRLAGGTDTQYF

v_call: TRBV20-1
j_call: TRBJ2-5
d_call: TRBD1
clone_size: many
cdr3_nt: TGCAGTGCTAGGACAGGGGGCAGTGAGACCCAGTACTTC
cdr3_aa: CSARTGGSETQYF

v_call: TRBV5-6
j_call: TRBJ1-2
d_call: TRBD1
clone_size: many
cdr3_nt: TGTGCCAGCAGCTCGATAAAGACAGGGTATGGCTACACCTTC
cdr3_aa: CASSSIKTGYGYTF

v_call: TRBV5-4
j_call: TRBJ1-1
d_call: TRBD1
clone_size: -
cdr3_nt: TGTGCCAGCAGCGCAACCGGGACAGACACTGAAGCTTTCTTT
cdr3_aa: CASSATGTDTEAFF

v_call: TRBV7-9
j_call: TRBJ1-5
d_call: TRBD1
clone_size: few
cdr3_nt: TGTGCCAGCAAGCCCAGGGGGGGGTATAGCAATCAGCCCCAGCATTTT
cdr3_aa: CASKPRGGYSNQPQHF

v_call: TRBV12-3/TRBV12-4
j_call: TRBJ2-7
d_call: -
clone_size: many
cdr3_nt: TGTGCCAGCAGTTTATCAACCATCCAGCAGTACTTC
cdr3_aa: CASSLSTIQQYF

v_call: TRBV19
j_call: TRBJ1-1
d_call: TRBD1
clone_size: -
cdr3_nt: TGTGCCAGTACGAGGGGGCGAGGGGCTTTCTTT
cdr3_aa: CASTRGRGAFF

v_call: TRBV10-3
j_call: TRBJ1-2
d_call: -
clone_size: -
cdr3_nt: TGTGCCATCTCTAATCTTGGGGCCTCTGGCTACACCTTC
cdr3_aa: CAISNLGASGYTF

v_call: TRBV13
j_call: TRBJ2-1
d_call: -
clone_size: few
cdr3_nt: TGTGCCAGCAGCTCCCGCCCCGGTCGCTCCGCGGGCTACAATGAGCAGTTCTTC
cdr3_aa: CASSSRPGRSAGYNEQFF

v_call: TRBV6-1
j_call: TRBJ1-2
d_call: -
clone_size: -
cdr3_nt: TGTGCCAGCAGTGAAGCGCTGGGCACCAACTATGGCTACACCTTC
cdr3_aa: CASSEALGTNYGYTF

v_call: TRBV19
j_call: TRBJ2-7
d_call: TRBD1
clone_size: many
cdr3_nt: TGTGCCAGTACCAAGACAGGGGAAGGCTACGAGCAGTACTTC
cdr3_aa: CASTKTGEGYEQYF

v_call: TRBV9
j_call: TRBJ1-5
d_call: TRBD1
clone_size: -
cdr3_nt: TGTGCCAGTCCTAAGACAGGGGCCGCGAATCAGCCCCAGCATTTT
cdr3_aa: CASPKTGAANQPQHF

v_call: TRBV9
j_call: TRBJ1-2
d_call: -
clone_size: many
cdr3_nt: TGTGCCAGCAGCGTAGTGCCAGCCACTGGAGGCTACACCTTC
cdr3_aa: CASSVVPATGGYTF

v_call: TRBV29-1
j_call: TRBJ2-7
d_call: TRBD1
clone_size: many
cdr3_nt: TGCAGCGTGACGCCTACTTACAGGGGATCGGACGAGCAGTACTTC
cdr3_aa: CSVTPTYRGSDEQYF